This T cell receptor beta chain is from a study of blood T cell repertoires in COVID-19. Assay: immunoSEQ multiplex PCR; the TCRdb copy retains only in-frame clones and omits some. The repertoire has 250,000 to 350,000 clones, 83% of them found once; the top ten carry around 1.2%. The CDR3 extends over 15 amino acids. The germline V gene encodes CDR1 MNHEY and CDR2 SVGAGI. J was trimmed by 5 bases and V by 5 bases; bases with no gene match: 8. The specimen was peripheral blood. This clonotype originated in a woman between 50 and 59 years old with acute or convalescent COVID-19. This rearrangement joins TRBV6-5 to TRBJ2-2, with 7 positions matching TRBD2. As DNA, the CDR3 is TGTGCCAGCAGTAGCCCGGGGGGAAAAACCGGGGAGCTGTTTTTT. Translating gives CASSSPGGKTGELFF.